These 31 T cell receptor beta chains were all obtained from the same sample, sequenced in a study of shared clonotypes between healthy human individuals. CD45RO negativity and positive selection for CCR7 defined naive CD8 cells, a population that excluded terminally differentiated effector memory CD45RA+ cells. Method: immunoSEQ multiplex PCR; TCRdb's copy keeps in-frame clones and lacks some. The sample includes about 2.2 million clones, just under 95% of them seen just once. Sequenced material: naive CD8+ T cells from PBMCs. The receptors were sampled from a man in his late teens or twenties in good health. Some clones in this sample may be carry-over from other donors' samples.

This chain joins TRBV2 and TRBJ2-2; D is possibly TRBD2 (6 bases). Trimming cost V 5 bases and J 2 bases, with 9 bases left between them. The CDR3 length is 14 residues. Germline V gives CDR1 SNHLY, CDR2 FYNNEI. The CDR3 bases are TGTGCCAGCAGTAGGGACTCCAACACCGGGGAGCTGTTTTTT. Its protein is CASSRDSNTGELFF.

This rearrangement joins TRBV7-9 to TRBJ2-2, with TRBD2 matching 9 bases. Trimming removed 5 bases from V and 1 base from J; junction bases left unmatched: 8. The CDR3 is 17 amino acids. Germline loops: CDR1 SEHNR, CDR2 FQNEAQ (reference sequence). CDR3: CASSPSLAGMNTGELFF. The DNA of the CDR3 is TGTGCCAGCAGCCCATCACTAGCGGGCATGAACACCGGGGAGCTGTTTTTT.

This clone was observed a single time. V is TRBV19 and J is TRBJ1-6; D might be TRBD1 (6 bases). Looked up from germline, CDR1 is LNHDA and CDR2 is SQIVND (reference sequence). This CDR3 region has 16 residues. V was clipped by 5 bases and J by 0 bases, with 11 bases between them. The CDR3 loop reads CASSLGQSSYNSPLHF. In DNA, the CDR3 is TGTGCCAGTAGTCTCGGACAGAGCTCCTATAATTCACCCCTCCACTTT.

CDR3 DNA: TGTGCCAGCAGCTTTGCAGGATACTACGAGCAGTACTTC. It codes for CASSFAGYYEQYF. The chain joins TRBV5-4 to TRBJ2-7; the D is unclear. The V and J ends lost 2 bases and 3 bases respectively, with 9 bases between them. CDR1 is SGHNT, CDR2 YYREEE, per germline (reference sequence). This CDR3 region has 13 residues.

The rearrangement uses TRBV11-3 and TRBJ2-1, with D perhaps being TRBD1 or TRBD2 (5 bases each). CDR1 and CDR2 (germline): SGHNT, YENEEA. This CDR3 has 14 amino acids. Between the trimmed V and J ends, which lost 5 bases and 8 bases, there was a span of 16 bases. CDR3 DNA sequence: TGTGCCAGCAGCGACCGCGGGTGGGGCGATGAGCAGTTCTTC. Its translation is CASSDRGWGDEQFF. Drawing the rest from reference TRBV11-3 and TRBJ2-1, the complete variable domain is EAGVVQSPRYKIIEKKQPVAFWCNPISGHNTLYWYLQNLGQGPELLIRYENEEAVDDSQLPKDRFSAERLKGVDSTLKIQPAELGDSAVYLCASSDRGWGDEQFFGPGTRLTVL.

The chain links TRBV15 to TRBJ1-2, with no clear D. Germline lookup yields CDR1 LNHNV and CDR2 YYDKDF (reference sequence). The CDR3 consists of 17 residues. Trimming pared 0 bases from V and 0 bases from J, leaving 14 bases between. The CDR3 sequence: CATSRDLTPSANYGYTF. The CDR3 nucleotides read TGTGCCACCAGCAGAGATCTCACCCCAAGCGCTAACTATGGCTACACCTTC.

This chain connects TRBV7-8 to TRBJ2-2, with 8 bases that match TRBD2. V lost 3 bases to trimming and J lost 0 bases; unmatched junction nucleotides: 6. Germline loops: CDR1 SGHVS, CDR2 FQNEAQ. The CDR3 is 17 residues long. The chain's CDR3 is CASSLAREGPNTGELFF. The CDR3 nucleotides are TGTGCCAGCAGCTTGGCCCGGGAGGGTCCGAACACCGGGGAGCTGTTTTTT.

The chain combines TRBV7-3 with TRBJ1-1; 7 bases map to TRBD1. CDR1 and CDR2 (germline): SGHTA, FQGTGA. Germline trimming cut 5 bases from V and 4 bases from J; bases unmatched to any gene: 10. The CDR3 length is 15 residues. The CDR3 DNA reads as TGTGCCAGCAGCCAGAACCCCAGGGGGTCCACTGAAGCTTTCTTT. It yields the protein CASSQNPRGSTEAFF. Full variable domain (outside the CDR3, taken from reference TRBV7-3 and TRBJ1-1): GAGVSQTPSNKVTEKGKYVELRCDPISGHTALYWYRQSLGQGPEFLIYFQGTGAADDSGLPNDRFFAVRPEGSVSTLKIQRTERGDSAVYLCASSQNPRGSTEAFFGQGTRLTVV.

The chain links TRBV28 to TRBJ1-2; weak D call: TRBD1 (5 bases). Germline assignment: CDR1 MDHEN and CDR2 SYDVKM. There are 15 residues in the CDR3. V was pared by 3 bases and J by 7 bases, with 18 bases between. The DNA for the CDR3 is TGTGCCAGCAGTTTTCTTACGAGAGGGGTTCGTGGCTACACCTTC. As protein: CASSFLTRGVRGYTF.

The chain links TRBV19 to TRBJ1-4; D is ambiguous. From germline, CDR1 is LNHDA and CDR2 SQIVND (reference sequence). With 8 bases removed from V and 6 bases from J, the gap between germline ends came to 10 bases. CDR3 length equals 12 residues. DNA for the CDR3: TGTGCCAGTTCCGGGGTGGATGAAAAACTGTTTTTT. The encoded protein is CASSGVDEKLFF.

V usage is TRBV5-1 and J usage is TRBJ2-7, with D perhaps TRBD2 (6 bases). Trimming took 6 bases from V and 2 from J, leaving 15 bases between them. The germline V gene has CDR1 SGHRS and CDR2 YFSETQ. The CDR3 length is 14 residues. The CDR3 region has the DNA TGCGCCAGCAAGGAGGGAAGCGGTGCCTACGAGCAGTACTTC. Residues: CASKEGSGAYEQYF.

The V call is TRBV11-2, the J call TRBJ2-7; the D gene is possibly TRBD2 (5 bases). The CDR3 is made up of 15 amino acids. V gave up 5 bases and J gave up 0 bases, with 14 bases separating them. CDR1 is SGHAT and CDR2 is FQNNGV in the germline V gene. Here the CDR3 reads CASSPLRGFSYEQYF. The CDR3 region has the DNA TGTGCCAGCAGCCCACTCCGGGGTTTCTCCTACGAGCAGTACTTC.

The V call is TRBV27, the J call TRBJ2-2; TRBD1 might be the D (5 bases). The germline CDR1 and CDR2 sequences are MNHEY and SMNVEV (reference sequence). V was pared by 7 bases and J by 1 base, with 13 bases between. This CDR3 region has 15 residues. CDR3 coding DNA: TGTGCCAGCATTGAAACAGGTAGGAACACCGGGGAGCTGTTTTTT. It is translated as CASIETGRNTGELFF.

V gene TRBV27 combines with J gene TRBJ2-7, with a possible D match to TRBD1 (6 bases). The CDR3 is 14 residues long. Germline V gene data show CDR1 as MNHEY and CDR2 as SMNVEV (reference sequence). With 3 bases removed from V and 2 bases from J, the gap between germline ends came to 11 bases. The chain's CDR3 is CASSFRDNAYEQYF. CDR3 nucleotide sequence: TGTGCCAGCAGTTTCAGGGACAACGCCTACGAGCAGTACTTC.

This clone came up once. V and J are TRBV27 and TRBJ2-1, with a tentative D call TRBD2 (6 bases). The CDR3 is 16 residues long. The V gene's germline CDR1 is MNHEY and CDR2 SMNVEV (reference sequence). Deletions cut 1 base from V and 3 bases from J, with 13 bases between. CDR3 sequence reads: CASSLWASARYNEQFF. DNA for the CDR3: TGTGCCAGCAGTTTATGGGCTAGCGCCCGCTACAATGAGCAGTTCTTC.

The chain employs TRBV29-1 and TRBJ1-2; TRBD1 matches at 8 bases. There are 12 residues in the CDR3. The trim removed 5 bases at V and 7 bases at J, leaving 6 bases unmatched. The germline CDR1 and CDR2 sequences are SQVTM and ANQGSEA. CDR3 amino acids: CSVLQGALGYTF. CDR3 DNA sequence: TGCAGCGTTCTGCAGGGGGCCCTTGGCTACACCTTC.

The chain couples TRBV7-9 to TRBJ2-1; D is undetermined. CDR1 and CDR2 from the germline V gene are SEHNR and FQNEAQ (reference sequence). V gave up 4 bases and J gave up 5 bases, with 12 bases separating them. This CDR3 has 14 amino acids. CDR3 region: CASSSPLGNNEQFF. In nucleotides, the CDR3 is TGTGCCAGCAGCTCCCCCCTAGGGAACAATGAGCAGTTCTTC. The full variable domain, rest sourced from reference TRBV7-9 and TRBJ2-1, is DTGVSQNPRHKITKRGQNVTFRCDPISEHNRLYWYRQTLGQGPEFLTYFQNEAQLEKSRLLSDRFSAERPKGSFSTLEIQRTEQGDSAMYLCASSSPLGNNEQFFGPGTRLTVL.

The chain is built from TRBV7-8 and TRBJ2-3; no definite D call. V dropped 4 bases and J dropped 4 bases, with 9 bases sitting between them. The germline V gene has CDR1 SGHVS and CDR2 FQNEAQ. CDR3 length: 13 amino acids. CDR3: CASSSAQSDTQYF. The DNA for the CDR3 is TGTGCCAGCAGCTCGGCCCAGTCAGATACGCAGTATTTT.

CDR3: CASSLVAVLAESYNEQFF. CDR3 nucleotides: TGTGCCAGCAGCTTAGTTGCCGTTCTAGCGGAATCCTACAATGAGCAGTTCTTC. The J gene is TRBJ2-1, the V gene TRBV7-2; 7 positions agree with TRBD2. The junction had 10 bases not matched to a gene; V was cut back by 1 base and J by 1 base. The germline gives CDR1 SGHTA, CDR2 FQGNSA. The CDR3 sequence is 18 residues long.

This clone appeared once. A much larger clone lies one base from this, so it may be a read error. The J gene is TRBJ2-1, the V gene TRBV6-5, with D hard to call. The ends were cut back, 5 bases at V and 0 bases at J, with 5 bases in the middle. Germline V gene data show CDR1 as MNHEY and CDR2 as SVGAGI. The CDR3 runs to 13 residues. The CDR3 reads CASSATSYNEQFF. CDR3 in DNA: TGTGCCAGCAGTGCCACCTCCTACAATGAGCAGTTCTTC.

The chain has TRBV27 and TRBJ1-1; TRBD1 matches 7 bases. The CDR3 is 14 amino acids. The trim removed 8 bases at V and 2 bases at J, leaving 8 bases unmatched. The V gene's germline CDR1 is MNHEY and CDR2 SMNVEV (reference sequence). The DNA for the CDR3 is TGTGCCAGCCGCGTACAGGGGACAAACACTGAAGCTTTCTTT. This sequence encodes CASRVQGTNTEAFF.

This clone was observed once. The genes are TRBV6-5 and TRBJ1-1; maybe TRBD1 (6 bases). V was trimmed by 1 base and J by 5 bases, leaving 14 bases between them. The CDR3 covers 15 residues. From germline, CDR1 is MNHEY and CDR2 SVGAGI. CDR3 in DNA: TGTGCCAGCAGTTACTTAGAGGGGGTCGGAACTGAAGCTTTCTTT. It codes for CASSYLEGVGTEAFF.

The chain carries TRBV4-1 and TRBJ2-7; 8 bases line up with TRBD2. This CDR3 is 15 amino acids long. Germline CDR1 reads MGHRA; CDR2 reads YSYEKL. V shed 0 bases, J shed 4 bases, and the junction held 5 bases outside the gene matches. The CDR3 here is CASSQEGSGTYEQYF. DNA of the CDR3: TGCGCCAGCAGCCAAGAAGGTAGCGGGACATACGAGCAGTACTTC.

This clone came up once. J is TRBJ1-5 and V is TRBV19; 9 bases are a match to TRBD1. In germline, CDR1 is LNHDA, CDR2 SQIVND (reference sequence). J gave up 7 bases and V 10 bases, and 8 bases lay outside the gene matches. This CDR3 is built from 13 residues. CDR3 in DNA: TGTGCCACCGAGGACAGGGGTGAACAGCCCCAGCATTTT. This codes for CATEDRGEQPQHF.

A single count supports this clone. The chain employs TRBV7-9 and TRBJ2-7, with TRBD2 as a possible D gene (6 bases). CDR3 length: 16 residues. Germline V gives CDR1 SEHNR, CDR2 FQNEAQ (reference sequence). V dropped 0 bases and J dropped 2 bases, with 14 bases sitting between them. In nucleotides, the CDR3 is TGTGCCAGCAGCTTAGCGGAGGGTCTCACCGCCTACGAGCAGTACTTC. This gives the protein CASSLAEGLTAYEQYF.

This clone was found once. J is TRBJ2-1 and V is TRBV6-6; D may be TRBD1 (6 bases). The V gene lost 2 bases and the J gene lost 4 bases, with 15 bases spanning the gap. The CDR3 has 16 amino acids. The germline V gene encodes CDR1 MNHNY and CDR2 SVGAGI (reference sequence). The CDR3 protein is CASSYTQGTQYNEQFF. CDR3 DNA sequence: TGTGCCAGCAGTTACACCCAGGGGACACAATACAATGAGCAGTTCTTC.

V usage is TRBV6-1 and J usage is TRBJ1-3; no reliable D call. Germline lookup yields CDR1 MNHNS and CDR2 SASEGT. V lost 7 bases and J 4 bases, leaving 17 bases between the germline ends. The CDR3 extends over 15 amino acids. CDR3 bases: TGTGCCAGCACCCTCTTTGCGGGAGCGGGAAACACCATATATTTT. The encoded protein is CASTLFAGAGNTIYF.

This chain connects TRBV12-5 to TRBJ2-1, with 8 positions matching TRBD2. The length of the CDR3 is 13 residues. Germline CDR1 reads LGHNT; CDR2 reads FRNRAP. Unmatched junction bases numbered 2, after V lost 7 bases and J lost 3 bases. This CDR3 reads CASATSGYNEQFF. The CDR3 coding sequence is TGTGCTAGTGCAACTAGCGGCTACAATGAGCAGTTCTTC.

V is TRBV15 and J is TRBJ2-3; perhaps TRBD2 as D (6 bases). The CDR3 runs to 14 residues. The germline V and J ends were trimmed by 8 bases and 6 bases, with 18 bases remaining between them. CDR1 and CDR2 (germline): LNHNV, YYDKDF (reference sequence). DNA for the CDR3: TGTGCCACCGAGGACGGGAGTCTTTGGGATACGCAGTATTTT. Protein sequence: CATEDGSLWDTQYF.

This rearrangement joins TRBV6-1 to TRBJ2-4; D is perhaps TRBD2 (5 bases). The CDR3 contains 14 residues. Germline V gene data show CDR1 as MNHNS and CDR2 as SASEGT. Trimming removed 2 bases from V and 6 bases from J, with 11 bases in between. CDR3 sequence: CASSERGGPNIQYF. CDR3 nucleotides: TGTGCCAGCAGTGAACGTGGAGGCCCAAACATTCAGTACTTC.

This chain connects TRBV14 to TRBJ2-3; D is unclear. CDR3 length: 13 residues. CDR1 is SGHDN and CDR2 is FVKESK in the germline V gene. Trimming removed 4 bases from V and 8 bases from J, with 13 bases in between. The CDR3 DNA is TGTGCCAGCAGCCCTGGACGGCTTCGTACGCAGTATTTT. It is translated as CASSPGRLRTQYF.